The 14 T cell receptor beta chains below all came from one sample that was sequenced in a study of shared clonotypes between healthy human individuals. Sequenced by immunoSEQ multiplex PCR; TCRdb stores in-frame clones only, minus some. Among 2 million or so clones listed, roughly 94% were seen once. Sequencing was performed on naive CD4+ T cells sorted from blood. As to subset: CD45RA+ positively selected. Every receptor here comes from a man younger than 35 in good health.

This chain links TRBV4-3 with TRBJ2-3, with D perhaps being TRBD1 or TRBD2 (5 bases each). Germline CDR1 and CDR2: LGHNA and YSLEER. Trimming shortened V by 4 bases and J by 4 bases, and 21 bases separated the two germline ends. This CDR3 has 17 residues. The CDR3 nucleotides are TGCGCCAGCAGCCGAATCCCCGGGGAAGAAGGGGCAGATACGCAGTATTTT. This encodes CASSRIPGEEGADTQYF.

The chain combines TRBV5-4 with TRBJ2-2; TRBD1 aligns across 9 bases. The CDR3 contains 18 residues. The V segment lost 4 bases and the J segment 4 bases; nucleotides outside the gene matches: 14. The germline gives CDR1 SGHNT, CDR2 YYREEE (reference sequence). This chain's CDR3 is CASSPGGQGPQTTGELFF. In nucleotides, the CDR3 is TGTGCCAGCAGCCCGGGGGGACAGGGACCTCAGACCACCGGGGAGCTGTTTTTT.

The chain combines TRBV10-3 with TRBJ2-7, with 14 bases lining up with TRBD2. The CDR3 sequence is 17 residues long. Germline CDR1 reads ENHRY; CDR2 reads SYGVKD. The trim removed 5 bases at V and 2 bases at J, leaving 8 bases unmatched. CDR3 region: CAISKGLAGEWAYEQYF. CDR3 nucleotides: TGTGCCATCAGTAAGGGACTAGCGGGAGAGTGGGCCTACGAGCAGTACTTC.

Points on this clone: A much bigger clone sits one base away, suggesting this may be a read error. This sequence joins TRBV11-2 and TRBJ1-1, with 7 bases that match TRBD1. J was trimmed by 1 base and V by 4 bases; bases with no gene match: 3. This CDR3 comprises 14 residues. Germline V gene lookup returns CDR1 SGHAT and CDR2 FQNNGV. The CDR3 sequence: CASSSRTGNTEAFF. CDR3 bases: TGTGCCAGCAGCTCGCGGACAGGGAACACTGAAGCTTTCTTT.

J is TRBJ2-7 and V is TRBV6-6; 9 positions match TRBD1. CDR1 and CDR2 (germline): MNHNY, SVGAGI (reference sequence). The CDR3 contains 16 residues. With 5 bases clipped from V and 4 bases from J, the junction kept 12 bases outside the gene matches. The CDR3 sequence: CASSNPNTGGGYEQYF. CDR3 nucleotides: TGTGCCAGCAGTAACCCAAACACAGGGGGCGGGTACGAGCAGTACTTC.

A few counts support this clone. The V call is TRBV30, the J call TRBJ1-2; maybe TRBD1 (5 bases). V shed 3 bases and J shed 4 bases, with 12 bases lying between them. This CDR3 is 13 amino acids long. CDR1 is GTSNPN, CDR2 SVGIG, per germline (reference sequence). The CDR3 DNA follows: TGTGCCTGGAGCGGCGGGACTTTCTATGGCTACACCTTC. Its translation is CAWSGGTFYGYTF.

This sequence joins TRBV7-2 and TRBJ2-2, with 13 bases lining up with TRBD2. This CDR3 has 16 residues. The ends lost 5 bases at V and 6 bases at J; junction bases unmatched: 6. The germline gives CDR1 SGHTA, CDR2 FQGNSA. The CDR3 here is CASSTGLAGVAGELFF. The CDR3, as DNA: TGTGCCAGCAGCACCGGACTAGCGGGAGTGGCCGGGGAGCTGTTTTTT.

V and J are TRBV7-2 and TRBJ1-6; no firm D call. Germline V gene data show CDR1 as SGHTA and CDR2 as FQGNSA. The CDR3 consists of 14 residues. Trimming took 5 bases from V and 7 from J, leaving 12 bases between them. The DNA of the CDR3 is TGTGCCAGCAGCCTCCTCGTTGGGAATTCACCCCTCCACTTT. Translated: CASSLLVGNSPLHF.

Of note for this clone: Relative to the germline gene, one junction end is altered; a read error may explain this. This chain uses TRBV7-7 with TRBJ2-1; TRBD2 aligns across 14 bases. In germline, CDR1 is SSHAT, CDR2 FNYEAQ (reference sequence). The CDR3 spans 15 residues. Here the CDR3 DNA reads TGTGCTAGCAGCGAGGGACTAGCGGGGGTCAATGAGCAGTTCTTC. It codes for CASSEGLAGVNEQFF.

V usage is TRBV2 and J usage is TRBJ1-6; no clear D gene. The CDR3 is made up of 13 amino acids. Germline V CDR1 and CDR2: SNHLY, FYNNEI. Trimming removed 2 bases at V and 11 bases at J, with 10 bases between. The CDR3 loop reads CASSESMGTPLHF. Written as DNA, the CDR3 is TGTGCCAGCAGTGAATCCATGGGGACACCCCTCCACTTT.

The V call is TRBV10-3, the J call TRBJ2-3, with 9 bases fitting TRBD2. The V gene's germline CDR1 is ENHRY and CDR2 SYGVKD. V lost 4 bases to trimming and J lost 2 bases; unmatched junction nucleotides: 1. The CDR3 runs to 14 residues. The CDR3 region is CAISASGTTDTQYF. CDR3 bases: TGTGCCATCAGTGCTAGCGGGACCACAGATACGCAGTATTTT.

V is TRBV6-5 and J is TRBJ1-1, with 7 bases aligning to TRBD1. Germline CDR1 and CDR2: MNHEY and SVGAGI. CDR3 size: 15 residues. After removal of 6 bases from V and 1 base from J, the junction contained 8 bases not matched to a gene. The CDR3 spells CASRDRRGANTEAFF. The CDR3 DNA sequence: TGTGCCAGCAGGGACCGCAGGGGGGCGAACACTGAAGCTTTCTTT.

The rearrangement links TRBV28 to TRBJ1-6; a weak D match, TRBD1 (5 bases). V was shortened by 0 bases and J by 7 bases, with 16 bases between the two germline ends. The germline V gene encodes CDR1 MDHEN and CDR2 SYDVKM. This CDR3 has 17 residues. The chain's CDR3 is CASSLWSGGGRNSPLHF. The DNA for the CDR3 is TGTGCCAGCAGTTTATGGTCCGGGGGAGGGAGGAATTCACCCCTCCACTTT. The whole variable domain, remainder taken from reference TRBV28 and TRBJ1-6, is DVKVTQSSRYLVKRTGEKVFLECVQDMDHENMFWYRQDPGLGLRLIYFSYDVKMKEKGDIPEGYSVSREKKERFSLILESASTNQTSMYLCASSLWSGGGRNSPLHFGNGTRLTVT.

Note on this clone: Given a much more abundant clone one base away, this may be a read error. The identical CDR3 is also encoded by other nucleotide sequences in the sample. The DNA for the CDR3 is TGTGCCAGCAGCTTAGGGACAGTGAACACTGAAGCTTTCTTT. The encoded protein is CASSLGTVNTEAFF. This chain uses TRBV7-2 with TRBJ1-1; possible D gene TRBD1, 6 bases. V dropped 1 base and J dropped 0 bases, with 6 bases sitting between them. The CDR3 runs to 14 residues. The germline V gene has CDR1 SGHTA and CDR2 FQGNSA.